This T cell receptor (beta chain) was found in a study of control samples from healthy donors and cancer patients. The table came from immunoSEQ multiplex PCR; TCRdb's copy has only in-frame clones and leaves some out. The table lists approximately 190,000 clones, roughly nine tenths of them singletons. Germline values: CDR1 LGHDT, CDR2 YNNKEL (reference sequence). The CDR3 contains 13 residues. Trimming cost V 1 base and J 2 bases, with 6 bases left between them. The chain couples TRBV3-1 (or the pseudogene TRBV3-2) to TRBJ2-7; D gene ambiguous. Sequences were obtained from blood. The sequence came from a young man in good health. The CDR3 region has the DNA TGTGCCAGCAGCCAAGCCGGCACCTACGAGCAGTACTTC. This codes for CASSQAGTYEQYF.